Each of the 8 T cell receptor beta chains below was sequenced from the same sample in a study of immune evolution from preneoplasia to lung adenocarcinoma. Only in-frame clones appear in the TCRdb table, and some are missing; sequencing was by immunoSEQ multiplex PCR. The table includes 6,000 or so clones, roughly 81% detected once. Sequencing used FFPE invasive lung adenocarcinoma tissue. These receptors were collected from a person aged 45 to 59 with lung adenocarcinoma.

The rearrangement links TRBV9 to TRBJ2-2; D might be TRBD2 (6 bases). V was shortened by 0 bases and J by 5 bases, with 11 bases between the two germline ends. The CDR3 totals 15 residues. CDR1 and CDR2 from the germline V gene are SGDLS and YYNGEE. The CDR3 DNA reads as TGTGCCAGCAGCGTAGTAGCGGTAGAAACCGGGGAGCTGTTTTTT. This translates into CASSVVAVETGELFF.

The table lists this clone with a few counts. This chain links TRBV7-8 with TRBJ1-2; the match to TRBD1 covers 10 bases. The germline CDR1 and CDR2 sequences are SGHVS and FQNEAQ. The CDR3 length is 15 residues. V gave up 5 bases and J gave up 5 bases; unmatched junction bases: 8. This CDR3 reads CASSVRTGGGYGYTF. CDR3 DNA: TGTGCCAGCAGCGTAAGGACAGGGGGAGGTTATGGCTACACCTTC.

A single count supports this clone. V gene TRBV30 combines with J gene TRBJ2-2; TRBD1 matches at 8 bases. Germline V CDR1 and CDR2: GTSNPN, SVGIG (reference sequence). V lost 8 bases, J lost 5 bases, and 4 bases stayed unmatched. The CDR3 consists of 12 residues. CDR3 bases: TGTGCCCAGACAGGGGTTACCGGGGAGCTGTTTTTT. Its translation is CAQTGVTGELFF.

The chain combines TRBV6-5 with TRBJ1-1; no firm D call. Germline CDR1 and CDR2: MNHEY and SVGAGI. The length of the CDR3 is 15 residues. Trimming left V 4 bases short and J 0 bases short, with 12 bases between. For the CDR3, the DNA is TGTGCCAGCAGTTTTGGGGATTATTTGAACACTGAAGCTTTCTTT. It codes for CASSFGDYLNTEAFF.

The CDR3 loop reads CASSGLGPEGYTF. DNA for the CDR3: TGTGCCAGCAGCGGTTTGGGCCCAGAGGGCTACACCTTC. This rearrangement joins TRBV7-9 to TRBJ1-2; D remains ambiguous. The CDR3 covers 13 residues. CDR1 and CDR2 (germline): SEHNR, FQNEAQ (reference sequence). V was trimmed by 5 bases and J by 8 bases, leaving 15 bases between them.

The rearrangement uses TRBV18 and TRBJ1-5; no firm D call. Trimming took 2 bases from V and 3 from J, leaving 11 bases between them. The germline gives CDR1 KGHSH, CDR2 LQKENI. CDR3 size: 15 residues. CDR3: CASSPSGRPNQPQHF. The CDR3 bases are TGTGCCAGCTCACCATCTGGCAGGCCCAATCAGCCCCAGCATTTT. Combining the CDR3 with reference TRBV18 and TRBJ1-5 gives the whole variable domain NAGVMQNPRHLVRRRGQEARLRCSPMKGHSHVYWYRQLPEEGLKFMVYLQKENIIDESGMPKERFSAEFPKEGPSILRIQQVVRGDSAAYFCASSPSGRPNQPQHFGDGTRLSIL.

This chain links TRBV2 with TRBJ1-2; TRBD1 matches at 7 bases. This CDR3 is 12 amino acids long. Germline loops: CDR1 SNHLY, CDR2 FYNNEI. The V and J ends lost 8 bases and 2 bases, in that order; junction bases with no gene match: 2. DNA for the CDR3: TGTGCCAGCCCCAGGGGGAACTATGGCTACACCTTC. Translated, it gives CASPRGNYGYTF.

The rearrangement joins TRBV9 to TRBJ2-1; 7 positions match TRBD2. Germline CDR1 is SGDLS and CDR2 is YYNGEE. The CDR3 has 15 amino acids. V shed 3 bases, J shed 4 bases, and the junction held 7 bases outside the gene matches. CDR3: CASSATGLPYNEQFF. In DNA, the CDR3 is TGTGCCAGCAGCGCGACGGGACTACCTTACAATGAGCAGTTCTTC.